Listed below are T cell receptor beta chains from one sample, sequenced in a study of metastatic and nonmetastatic thyroid tumors. TCRdb used MiXCR to call clones anew from the PCR reads. This sample yields under 50,000 clones, of which under 20% are seen a single time; approximately 13% belongs to the top ten. Sequenced input: tumor tissue. The source is a female donor with papillary thyroid cancer or a benign thyroid nodule (not recorded which). Some clones in this sample may be carry-over from other donors' samples. Each CDR3 is given with its conserved first and last residue. A D gene is named only where the DNA matches it firmly. Clone size is shown for a subset of rows, as once, few, many or a class of expanded clone.

V gene: TRBV24-1
D gene: TRBD2
clone size: few
J gene: TRBJ2-2
CDR3 protein: CATSDRGRSWELFF
CDR3 DNA: TGTGCCACCAGTGATCGCGGGAGGTCTTGGGAGCTGTTTTTT

V gene: TRBV7-2
D gene: NA
clone size: many
J gene: TRBJ1-6
CDR3 protein: CASSFRDANSPLHF
CDR3 DNA: TGTGCCAGCAGCTTCCGGGATGCGAATTCACCCCTCCACTTT

V gene: TRBV14
D gene: TRBD2
clone size: many
J gene: TRBJ2-2
CDR3 protein: CASSHLMGLAGSRPGELFF
CDR3 DNA: TGTGCCAGCAGCCATCTAATGGGGCTAGCGGGTAGCCGGCCCGGGGAGCTGTTTTTT

V gene: TRBV28
D gene: TRBD1
clone size: many
J gene: TRBJ2-5
CDR3 protein: CASSKTGGLETQYF
CDR3 DNA: TGTGCCAGCAGTAAAACAGGGGGTTTGGAGACCCAGTACTTC

V gene: TRBV19
D gene: NA
clone size: large
J gene: TRBJ2-1
CDR3 protein: CASSFLGSHNEQFF
CDR3 DNA: TGTGCCAGTAGTTTTCTCGGGAGTCACAATGAGCAGTTCTTC

V gene: TRBV6-5
D gene: NA
clone size: many
J gene: TRBJ2-7
CDR3 protein: CASSYSNEQYF
CDR3 DNA: TGTGCCAGCAGTTACTCGAACGAGCAGTACTTC

V gene: TRBV2
D gene: TRBD1
clone size: NA
J gene: TRBJ1-5
CDR3 protein: CASRRTGVFNQPQHF
CDR3 DNA: TGTGCCAGCAGACGGACAGGGGTCTTCAATCAGCCCCAGCATTTT

V gene: TRBV14
D gene: NA
clone size: many
J gene: TRBJ2-7
CDR3 protein: CASSQLGSLSYEQYF
CDR3 DNA: TGTGCCAGCAGCCAGCTAGGTTCCCTCTCCTACGAGCAGTACTTC

V gene: TRBV4-3
D gene: TRBD1
clone size: many
J gene: TRBJ2-7
CDR3 protein: CASSQGPLLGQGYEQYF
CDR3 DNA: TGCGCCAGCAGCCAAGGCCCCTTGCTGGGACAGGGATACGAGCAGTACTTC

V gene: TRBV7-9
D gene: TRBD2
clone size: NA
J gene: TRBJ2-5
CDR3 protein: CASSLAGRETQYF
CDR3 DNA: TGTGCCAGCAGCTTAGCCGGGAGGGAGACCCAGTACTTC

V gene: TRBV12-3/TRBV12-4
D gene: NA
clone size: medium-sized
J gene: TRBJ2-7
CDR3 protein: CASSNRGITSHEQYF
CDR3 DNA: TGTGCCAGCAGCAACCGCGGGATAACAAGCCACGAGCAGTACTTC

V gene: TRBV5-6
D gene: NA
clone size: few
J gene: TRBJ2-2
CDR3 protein: CASSYRGSNTGELFF
CDR3 DNA: TGTGCCAGCAGCTATCGGGGGTCGAACACCGGGGAGCTGTTTTTT

V gene: TRBV6-4
D gene: NA
clone size: once
J gene: TRBJ2-3
CDR3 protein: CASSEDYLDTQYF
CDR3 DNA: TGTGCCAGCAGCGAGGACTACCTAGATACGCAGTATTTT

V gene: TRBV4-3
D gene: NA
clone size: many
J gene: TRBJ1-2
CDR3 protein: CASSQDWSALNPNYGYTF
CDR3 DNA: TGCGCCAGCAGCCAAGATTGGTCGGCGCTCAACCCTAACTATGGCTACACCTTC

V gene: TRBV11-2
D gene: NA
clone size: NA
J gene: TRBJ1-5
CDR3 protein: CASSADSGSNQPQHF
CDR3 DNA: TGTGCCAGCAGCGCGGACAGCGGCAGCAATCAGCCCCAGCATTTT

V gene: TRBV7-6
D gene: NA
clone size: NA
J gene: TRBJ2-6
CDR3 protein: CASSSRWKGRAASGANVLTF
CDR3 DNA: TGTGCCAGCAGCTCTCGCTGGAAGGGCAGGGCGGCTTCTGGGGCCAACGTCCTGACTTTC

V gene: TRBV7-2
D gene: NA
clone size: many
J gene: TRBJ2-1
CDR3 protein: CASSLGVGEQFF
CDR3 DNA: TGTGCCAGCAGCTTAGGGGTTGGTGAGCAGTTCTTC

V gene: TRBV6-5
D gene: NA
clone size: NA
J gene: TRBJ1-2
CDR3 protein: CASSHNYPVQGPYGYTF
CDR3 DNA: TGTGCCAGCAGCCATAACTACCCGGTACAGGGACCCTATGGCTACACCTTC

V gene: TRBV6-6
D gene: NA
clone size: many
J gene: TRBJ2-3
CDR3 protein: CASSYLHQRGTQYF
CDR3 DNA: TGTGCCAGCAGTTACCTCCATCAGCGTGGTACGCAGTATTTT

V gene: TRBV20-1
D gene: NA
clone size: NA
J gene: TRBJ1-1
CDR3 protein: CSANRPNTEAFF
CDR3 DNA: TGCAGTGCAAACAGGCCGAACACTGAAGCTTTCTTT

V gene: TRBV25-1
D gene: TRBD1
clone size: many
J gene: TRBJ1-1
CDR3 protein: CASRGDRAEAFF
CDR3 DNA: TGTGCCAGCAGAGGGGACAGGGCTGAAGCTTTCTTT

V gene: TRBV7-2
D gene: TRBD1
clone size: many
J gene: TRBJ2-5
CDR3 protein: CASSPGQGARETQYF
CDR3 DNA: TGTGCCAGCAGCCCAGGACAGGGGGCGCGGGAGACCCAGTACTTC

V gene: TRBV4-1
D gene: NA
clone size: many
J gene: TRBJ2-7
CDR3 protein: CASSHGTAYEQYF
CDR3 DNA: TGCGCCAGCAGCCACGGGACGGCCTACGAGCAGTACTTC

V gene: TRBV18
D gene: NA
clone size: many
J gene: TRBJ1-2
CDR3 protein: CASSPESGVGYTF
CDR3 DNA: TGTGCCAGCTCACCAGAATCAGGGGTCGGCTACACCTTC

V gene: TRBV2
D gene: TRBD1
clone size: many
J gene: TRBJ2-7
CDR3 protein: CASSGQGTISEQYF
CDR3 DNA: TGTGCCAGCAGCGGACAGGGTACGATTTCCGAGCAGTACTTC

V gene: TRBV6-1
D gene: TRBD2
clone size: NA
J gene: TRBJ2-5
CDR3 protein: CASRRTSGKGENQYF
CDR3 DNA: TGTGCCAGTCGTCGGACTAGCGGTAAGGGAGAGAACCAGTACTTC

V gene: TRBV6-5
D gene: NA
clone size: few
J gene: TRBJ1-2
CDR3 protein: CASSYGGQGTPFCYGYTF
CDR3 DNA: TGTGCCAGCAGTTACGGTGGGCAGGGGACTCCTTTCTGCTATGGCTACACCTTC

V gene: TRBV2
D gene: TRBD1
clone size: many
J gene: TRBJ1-2
CDR3 protein: CASSADRPANYGYTF
CDR3 DNA: TGTGCCAGCAGTGCGGACAGGCCAGCTAACTATGGCTACACCTTC

V gene: TRBV11-3
D gene: TRBD2
clone size: many
J gene: TRBJ2-1
CDR3 protein: CASSGLATSEQFF
CDR3 DNA: TGTGCCAGCTCCGGACTAGCTACAAGTGAGCAGTTCTTC

V gene: TRBV10-2
D gene: NA
clone size: many
J gene: TRBJ1-6
CDR3 protein: CASSDVSPLHF
CDR3 DNA: TGCGCCAGCAGTGACGTTTCACCCCTCCACTTT

V gene: TRBV25-1
D gene: TRBD1
clone size: large
J gene: TRBJ1-2
CDR3 protein: CASSPTGGHGYTF
CDR3 DNA: TGTGCCAGCAGTCCAACAGGGGGTCATGGCTACACCTTC

V gene: TRBV4-2
D gene: TRBD1
clone size: few
J gene: TRBJ2-4
CDR3 protein: CASSQGFLRGPAKNIQYF
CDR3 DNA: TGTGCCAGCAGCCAGGGATTTCTCAGGGGGCCAGCCAAAAACATTCAGTACTTC

V gene: TRBV6-1
D gene: TRBD1
clone size: medium-sized
J gene: TRBJ1-1
CDR3 protein: CASSHQGTGTSITEAFF
CDR3 DNA: TGTGCCAGCAGTCACCAGGGGACAGGGACGTCAATAACTGAAGCTTTCTTT

V gene: TRBV6-1
D gene: TRBD2
clone size: few
J gene: TRBJ2-3
CDR3 protein: CASITSGSYTQYF
CDR3 DNA: TGTGCCAGCATAACTAGCGGGAGTTATACGCAGTATTTT

V gene: TRBV20-1
D gene: TRBD1
clone size: medium-sized
J gene: TRBJ1-2
CDR3 protein: CSARVSGTAYGYTF
CDR3 DNA: TGCAGTGCTAGAGTGTCCGGGACAGCCTATGGCTACACCTTC

V gene: TRBV5-5
D gene: TRBD1
clone size: many
J gene: TRBJ2-1
CDR3 protein: CASSSKGTGGEYEQFF
CDR3 DNA: TGTGCCAGCAGCTCCAAGGGGACAGGGGGGGAGTATGAGCAGTTCTTC

V gene: TRBV7-9
D gene: NA
clone size: large
J gene: TRBJ1-6
CDR3 protein: CASSFDTRTLHF
CDR3 DNA: TGTGCCAGCAGCTTTGATACTCGAACCCTCCACTTT

V gene: TRBV28
D gene: NA
clone size: many
J gene: TRBJ2-7
CDR3 protein: CASSPRRYHSYEQYF
CDR3 DNA: TGTGCCAGCAGCCCTAGACGCTACCACTCCTACGAGCAGTACTTC

V gene: TRBV6-5
D gene: NA
clone size: NA
J gene: TRBJ1-6
CDR3 protein: CASSYVWARSPLHF
CDR3 DNA: TGTGCCAGCAGTTACGTGTGGGCGCGGTCACCCCTCCACTTT